Each of the 22 T cell receptor beta chains below was sequenced from the same sample in a study of blood T cell repertoires in COVID-19. The data were produced by immunoSEQ multiplex PCR, yet TCRdb's version contains in-frame clones alone and is incomplete. The table lists about 400,000 clones, 89% of them singletons, with 0.95% to 1.5% in the top ten. The sample taken for sequencing was peripheral blood. The receptors come from a man in his forties with acute or convalescent COVID-19.

The J gene is TRBJ2-1, the V gene TRBV29-1; D not certain. The CDR3 length is 11 residues. Germline V gene lookup returns CDR1 SQVTM and CDR2 ANQGSEA. Between the trimmed V and J ends, which lost 2 bases and 7 bases, there was a span of 6 bases. The CDR3 spells CSVEMRNEQFF. CDR3 coding DNA: TGCAGCGTTGAAATGCGGAATGAGCAGTTCTTC.

The chain uses TRBV27 and TRBJ2-5, with 7 positions matching TRBD1. The junction had 8 bases not matched to a gene; V was cut back by 4 bases and J by 6 bases. Germline lookup yields CDR1 MNHEY and CDR2 SMNVEV (reference sequence). This CDR3 is built from 14 residues. This CDR3 is CASSSGQVLKTQYF. CDR3 coding DNA: TGTGCCAGCAGTTCCGGACAGGTGTTGAAGACCCAGTACTTC.

V gene TRBV28 combines with J gene TRBJ1-2; 7 bases align to TRBD1. V lost 7 bases and J lost 7; bases outside the gene matches: 9. CDR1 MDHEN and CDR2 SYDVKM come from the germline V gene. This CDR3 is 13 amino acids long. The chain's CDR3 is CASTQDRIRGYTF. CDR3 DNA sequence: TGTGCCAGCACCCAGGACAGGATACGTGGCTACACCTTC.

This chain links TRBV5-1 with TRBJ2-1; 7 bases map to TRBD2. Trimming cost V 4 bases and J 5 bases; bases outside gene matches: 9. Germline V gene lookup returns CDR1 SGHRS and CDR2 YFSETQ. There are 15 residues in the CDR3. The CDR3 nucleotides read TGCGCCAGCAGCCCGGCGTGGGAGGGTAACAATGAGCAGTTCTTC. Encoded protein: CASSPAWEGNNEQFF.

V and J are TRBV24-1 and TRBJ2-3, with 10 bases matching TRBD2. This CDR3 spans 19 amino acids. CDR1 is KGHDR and CDR2 is SFDVKD in the germline V gene. V dropped 4 bases and J dropped 2; count of bases not matched to a gene: 14. CDR3 loop: CATSDAAMVAGGPTDTQYF. The CDR3 bases are TGTGCCACCAGTGACGCAGCGATGGTAGCGGGGGGCCCCACAGATACGCAGTATTTT.

This clone was picked up one time. J is TRBJ2-7 and V is TRBV4-3; D remains ambiguous. Germline CDR1 reads LGHNA; CDR2 reads YSLEER. This CDR3 has 15 amino acids. The V gene lost 0 bases and the J gene lost 5 bases, with 14 bases spanning the gap. The CDR3 loop is CASSQDRSRINEQYF. The CDR3 DNA is TGCGCCAGCAGCCAAGACAGGTCGAGAATCAACGAGCAGTACTTC.

This clone has only a few counts. The chain has TRBV7-2 and TRBJ2-3, with TRBD2 as a possible D gene (5 bases). Germline values: CDR1 SGHTA, CDR2 FQGNSA. Deletions cut 1 base from V and 10 bases from J, with 21 bases between. This CDR3 region has 16 residues. The CDR3 here is CASSLGLPSHGIAQYF. The CDR3 DNA sequence: TGTGCCAGCAGCTTAGGTCTGCCCTCACACGGGATAGCGCAGTATTTT.

The chain has TRBV19 and TRBJ2-7, with D perhaps matching TRBD1 (5 bases). The V gene's germline CDR1 is LNHDA and CDR2 SQIVND (reference sequence). The germline V and J ends were trimmed by 6 bases and 7 bases, with 16 bases remaining between them. CDR3 length: 13 residues. The CDR3 loop reads CASRVAGMGEQYF. For the CDR3, the DNA is TGTGCCAGTAGGGTGGCAGGGATGGGTGAGCAGTACTTC.

This chain connects TRBV2 to TRBJ1-2, with TRBD1 identical over 9 bases. In germline, CDR1 is SNHLY, CDR2 FYNNEI. J gave up 6 bases and V 4 bases, and 6 bases lay outside the gene matches. CDR3 length: 14 amino acids. For the CDR3, the DNA is TGTGCCAGCAGTGGGACAGGGGCGCAGGATGGCTACACCTTC. Amino acid sequence: CASSGTGAQDGYTF.

CDR3 loop: CASSEWDYQRDEQFF. CDR3 coding DNA: TGTGCCAGCAGTGAGTGGGACTACCAACGGGATGAGCAGTTCTTC. This rearrangement joins TRBV6-1 to TRBJ2-1, with 7 bases lining up with TRBD2. Germline V gives CDR1 MNHNS, CDR2 SASEGT. This CDR3 contains 15 residues. V lost 3 bases to trimming and J lost 8 bases; unmatched junction nucleotides: 10.

The gene calls are TRBV27 and TRBJ1-2; D is undetermined. The V and J ends lost 4 bases and 7 bases respectively, with 19 bases between them. Germline-derived CDR1 and CDR2 are MNHEY and SMNVEV (reference sequence). The CDR3 has 15 residues. The CDR3 region is CASSSGWQVGSGYTF. DNA for the CDR3: TGTGCCAGCAGTTCAGGATGGCAGGTTGGTTCTGGCTACACCTTC.

This clone was counted once. This chain connects TRBV6-6 to TRBJ2-4; weak D call: TRBD2 (6 bases). This CDR3 region has 15 residues. Trimming removed 6 bases at V and 5 bases at J, with 17 bases between. In germline, CDR1 is MNHNY, CDR2 SVGAGI (reference sequence). CDR3 protein: CASSLRRAGQNIQYF. The CDR3 DNA is TGTGCCAGCAGCCTTAGGAGGGCAGGACAAAACATTCAGTACTTC.

In its sample, this clone was seen once. The chain uses TRBV9 and TRBJ2-1; 10 positions agree with TRBD2. The CDR3 is 17 residues long. Per germline, CDR1 SGDLS and CDR2 YYNGEE. V trimming: 2 bases; J trimming: 5 bases; junction bases outside the gene matches: 10. The CDR3 nucleotides are TGTGCCAGCAGCGTCAGTCGAACTAGCGGGGCGAACAATGAGCAGTTCTTC. Protein product: CASSVSRTSGANNEQFF. Combining the CDR3 with reference TRBV9 and TRBJ2-1 gives the whole variable domain DSGVTQTPKHLITATGQRVTLRCSPRSGDLSVYWYQQSLDQGLQFLIQYYNGEERAKGNILERFSAQQFPDLHSELNLSSLELGDSALYFCASSVSRTSGANNEQFFGPGTRLTVL.

V and J are TRBV28 and TRBJ2-4; tentative D call: TRBD2 (5 bases). The CDR3 has 13 amino acids. V lost 6 bases and J lost 3, with 9 bases in between. The germline V gene has CDR1 MDHEN and CDR2 SYDVKM. The DNA of the CDR3 is TGTGCCAGCAGAGGACTGATCAAAAACATTCAGTACTTC. It encodes CASRGLIKNIQYF.

The rearrangement joins TRBV7-3 to TRBJ2-7; D not certain. Per the germline V gene, CDR1 is SGHTA and CDR2 is FQGTGA. The CDR3 is 15 amino acids. The germline V and J ends were trimmed by 5 bases and 6 bases, with 20 bases remaining between them. The CDR3 DNA sequence: TGTGCCAGCAGCCCCGGAATCGTGGGCTTAGGCGAGCAGTACTTC. This translates into CASSPGIVGLGEQYF.

The chain recombines TRBV7-8 with TRBJ2-7; possible D gene TRBD2, 5 bases. Germline CDR1 is SGHVS and CDR2 is FQNEAQ. V lost 2 bases and J lost 2, with 19 bases in between. There are 17 residues in the CDR3. In nucleotides, the CDR3 is TGTGCCAGCAGCTTATACGCCATGACCGGGGAAACCTACGAGCAGTACTTC. Translation: CASSLYAMTGETYEQYF.

The chain combines TRBV7-9 with TRBJ2-6; D is ambiguous. The CDR3 consists of 14 residues. V was trimmed by 5 bases and J by 1 base, leaving 6 bases between them. The germline V gene has CDR1 SEHNR and CDR2 FQNEAQ (reference sequence). CDR3 amino acids: CASSHLSGANVLTF. For the CDR3, the DNA is TGTGCCAGCAGCCATCTATCTGGGGCCAACGTCCTGACTTTC.

The chain carries TRBV28 and TRBJ2-7, with D possibly TRBD1 on 5 matching bases. V lost 7 bases to trimming and J lost 5 bases, with 18 bases between them. The CDR3 loop spans 14 amino acids. Looked up from germline, CDR1 is MDHEN and CDR2 is SYDVKM. CDR3 nucleotide sequence: TGTGCCAGCAAACTACCCGACAGCCACCACGAGCAGTACTTC. This codes for CASKLPDSHHEQYF.

The chain employs TRBV19 and TRBJ1-1; tentative D call: TRBD1 (6 bases). CDR1 is LNHDA and CDR2 is SQIVND in the germline V gene (reference sequence). Trimming left V 4 bases short and J 1 base short, with 10 bases between. The CDR3 runs to 14 residues. The CDR3 loop is CASSTGTTNTEAFF. DNA for the CDR3: TGTGCCAGTAGTACCGGGACAACGAACACTGAAGCTTTCTTT. The full variable domain, completed using reference TRBV19 and TRBJ1-1, is DGGITQSPKYLFRKEGQNVTLSCEQNLNHDAMYWYRQDPGQGLRLIYYSQIVNDFQKGDIAEGYSVSREKKESFPLTVTSAQKNPTAFYLCASSTGTTNTEAFFGQGTRLTVV.

The chain uses TRBV3-1 (or the pseudogene TRBV3-2) and TRBJ2-3; D ambiguous. The CDR3 spans 15 residues. Germline CDR1 LGHDT, CDR2 YNNKEL (reference sequence). V dropped 1 base and J dropped 5 bases, with 13 bases sitting between them. The CDR3 sequence: CASSQGGSSGDTQYF. CDR3 nucleotides: TGTGCCAGCAGCCAAGGTGGGTCCTCGGGAGATACGCAGTATTTT.

The V gene is TRBV4-1, the J gene TRBJ1-1, with D unclear. Germline V gene lookup returns CDR1 MGHRA and CDR2 YSYEKL. Between the trimmed V and J ends, which lost 6 bases and 9 bases, there was a span of 17 bases. CDR3 length equals 13 residues. The CDR3 DNA is TGCGCCAGCAGTTTTAATCTGAGGGAGAAAGCTTTCTTT. Amino acids: CASSFNLREKAFF.

This chain uses TRBV5-5 with TRBJ1-1, with a tentative D call TRBD1 (5 bases). Germline CDR1 reads SGHKS; CDR2 reads YYEKEE (reference sequence). The ends were cut back, 2 bases at V and 1 base at J, with 9 bases in the middle. This CDR3 is 14 amino acids long. CDR3 sequence (DNA): TGTGCCAGCAGCTTAGGCAGGGAGAACACTGAAGCTTTCTTT. As protein: CASSLGRENTEAFF.